This TCR beta chain came from a study of T-cell reconstitution after alpha-beta-depleted transplantation in children. Broader study findings: Reportedly, roughly two months post-transplant, alpha-beta T cells arose from several hundred expanded graft clones. At day 60, the high TCRbeta diversity found in some patients originated from recipient T cells and thymic progenitors that had survived.

The V segment lost 4 bases and the J segment 4 bases; nucleotides outside the gene matches: 6. From germline, CDR1 is SGHRS and CDR2 YFSETQ. The CDR3 extends over 16 amino acids. For this clonotype: Its antigen is unknown.

Preparation of the TCRbeta library was carried out with unique molecular identifiers. In TCRdb, the PCR reads were re-called with MiXCR into one record per CDR3 protein. The repertoire holds 670,000 or so distinct CDR3 sequences, with about an eighth as singletons. The chain links TRBV5-1 to TRBJ2-2; 11 bases fit TRBD1. This TCR derives from a girl aged 2 to 10 with congenital amegakaryocytic thrombocytopenia, due to receive a stem cell transplant. The sample here was PBMCs, taken before TCRalphabeta/CD19-depleted stem cell transplant. The CDR3 is CASSLGQGVSTGELFF. DNA for the CDR3: TGCGCCAGCAGCCTGGGACAGGGGGTGTCCACCGGGGAGCTGTTTTTT.